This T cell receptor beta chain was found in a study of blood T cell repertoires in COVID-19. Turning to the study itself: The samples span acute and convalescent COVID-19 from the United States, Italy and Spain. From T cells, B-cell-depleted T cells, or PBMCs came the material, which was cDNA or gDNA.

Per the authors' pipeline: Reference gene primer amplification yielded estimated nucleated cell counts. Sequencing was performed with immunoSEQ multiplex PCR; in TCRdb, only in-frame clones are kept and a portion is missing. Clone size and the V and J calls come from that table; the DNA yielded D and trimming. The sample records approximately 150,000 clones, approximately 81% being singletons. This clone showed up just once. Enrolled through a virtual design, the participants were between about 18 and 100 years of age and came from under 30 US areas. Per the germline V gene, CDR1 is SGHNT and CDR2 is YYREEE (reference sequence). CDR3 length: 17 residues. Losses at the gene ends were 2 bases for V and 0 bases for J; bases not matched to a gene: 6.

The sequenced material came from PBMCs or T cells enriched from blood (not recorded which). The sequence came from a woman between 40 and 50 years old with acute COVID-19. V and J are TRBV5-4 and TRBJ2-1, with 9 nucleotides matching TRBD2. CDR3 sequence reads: CASSLAGGPISYNEQFF. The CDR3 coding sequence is TGTGCCAGCAGCTTAGCGGGAGGACCCATCTCCTACAATGAGCAGTTCTTC.